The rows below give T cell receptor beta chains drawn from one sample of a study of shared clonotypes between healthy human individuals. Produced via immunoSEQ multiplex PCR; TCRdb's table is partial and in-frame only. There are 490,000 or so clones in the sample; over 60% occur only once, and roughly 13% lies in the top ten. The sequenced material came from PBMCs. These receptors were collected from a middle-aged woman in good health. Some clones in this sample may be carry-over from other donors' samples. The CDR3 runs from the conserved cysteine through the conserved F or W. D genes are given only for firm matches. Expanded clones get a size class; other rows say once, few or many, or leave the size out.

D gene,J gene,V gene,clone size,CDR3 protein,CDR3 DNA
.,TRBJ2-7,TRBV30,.,CAWSVPARGSAGQYF,TGTGCCTGGAGTGTACCCGCCAGGGGCTCCGCCGGGCAGTACTTC
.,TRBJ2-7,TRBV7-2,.,CASSLEASASYEQYF,TGTGCCAGCAGCTTAGAGGCTAGCGCATCCTACGAGCAGTACTTC
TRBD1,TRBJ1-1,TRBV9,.,CASSGQTGLTEAFF,TGTGCCAGCAGCGGACAGACAGGGTTGACTGAAGCTTTCTTT
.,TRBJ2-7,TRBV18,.,CASSPQVWSGEQYF,TGTGCCAGCTCACCCCAGGTTTGGAGCGGAGAGCAGTACTTC
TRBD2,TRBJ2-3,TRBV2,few,CALQGQLAGDRTDTQYF,TGTGCCTTACAGGGGCAGCTAGCGGGAGACAGGACAGATACGCAGTATTTT
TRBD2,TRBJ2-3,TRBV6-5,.,CASSSGRAVDTQYF,TGTGCCAGCAGTTCCGGGAGGGCCGTAGATACGCAGTATTTT
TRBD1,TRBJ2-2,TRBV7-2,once,CASYSGGARTGELFF,TGTGCCAGCTACTCAGGGGGCGCGAGGACCGGGGAGCTGTTTTTT
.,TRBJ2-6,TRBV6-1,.,CASSERPNSGANVLTF,TGTGCCAGCAGTGAAAGACCGAACTCTGGGGCCAACGTCCTGACTTTC
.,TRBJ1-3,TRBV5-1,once,CASSPGAGGSGNTIYF,TGCGCCAGCAGCCCTGGGGCCGGGGGCTCTGGAAACACCATATATTTT
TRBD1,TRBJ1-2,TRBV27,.,CASSPLSGQGLYGYTF,TGTGCCAGCAGTCCTCTATCGGGACAGGGCCTCTATGGCTACACCTTC
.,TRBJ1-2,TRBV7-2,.,CASSNPGLSYGYTF,TGTGCCAGCAGCAATCCCGGGCTCTCCTATGGCTACACCTTC
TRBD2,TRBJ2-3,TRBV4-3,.,CASSQGLAGGPTDTQYF,TGCGCCAGCAGCCAAGGACTAGCGGGAGGGCCTACAGATACGCAGTATTTT
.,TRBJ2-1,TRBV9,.,CASSVALAPSSYNEQFF,TGTGCCAGCAGCGTAGCTCTGGCCCCTAGCTCCTACAATGAGCAGTTCTTC
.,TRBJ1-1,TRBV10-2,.,CASIRGAEAFF,TGCGCCAGCATCCGGGGGGCTGAAGCTTTCTTT
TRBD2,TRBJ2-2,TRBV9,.,CASSATSGSIGTGELFF,TGTGCCAGCAGCGCGACTAGCGGGAGTATCGGGACCGGGGAGCTGTTTTTT
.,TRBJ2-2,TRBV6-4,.,CASSDSISQGSHTGELFF,TGTGCCAGCAGTGACTCGATCAGCCAGGGTAGCCACACCGGGGAGCTGTTTTTT
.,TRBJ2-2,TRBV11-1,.,CASSPGRWASGELFF,TGTGCCAGCAGCCCAGGGCGGTGGGCTTCCGGGGAGCTGTTTTTT
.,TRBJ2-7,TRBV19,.,CASSIREGVGIYEQYF,TGTGCCAGTAGTATAAGGGAAGGGGTAGGTATCTACGAGCAGTACTTC
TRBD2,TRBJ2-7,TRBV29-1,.,CSAIRTSGGDEQYF,TGCAGCGCTATAAGGACTAGTGGGGGTGACGAGCAGTACTTC